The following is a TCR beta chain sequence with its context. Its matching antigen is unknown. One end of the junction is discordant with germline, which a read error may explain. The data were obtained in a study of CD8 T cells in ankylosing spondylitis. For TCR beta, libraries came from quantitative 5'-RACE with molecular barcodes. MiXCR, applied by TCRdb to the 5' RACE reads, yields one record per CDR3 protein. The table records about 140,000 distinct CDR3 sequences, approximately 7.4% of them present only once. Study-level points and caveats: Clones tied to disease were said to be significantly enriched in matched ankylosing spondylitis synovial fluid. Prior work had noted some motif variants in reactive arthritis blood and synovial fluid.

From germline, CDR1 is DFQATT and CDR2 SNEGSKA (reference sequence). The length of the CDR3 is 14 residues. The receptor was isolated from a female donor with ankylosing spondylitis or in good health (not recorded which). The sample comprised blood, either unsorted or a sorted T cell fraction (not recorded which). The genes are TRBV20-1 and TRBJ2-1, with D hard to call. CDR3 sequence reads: CSARALNLYSEQFF. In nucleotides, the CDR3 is TGCAGTGCTAGGGCGCTCAACCTCTACAGTGAGCAGTTCTTC.